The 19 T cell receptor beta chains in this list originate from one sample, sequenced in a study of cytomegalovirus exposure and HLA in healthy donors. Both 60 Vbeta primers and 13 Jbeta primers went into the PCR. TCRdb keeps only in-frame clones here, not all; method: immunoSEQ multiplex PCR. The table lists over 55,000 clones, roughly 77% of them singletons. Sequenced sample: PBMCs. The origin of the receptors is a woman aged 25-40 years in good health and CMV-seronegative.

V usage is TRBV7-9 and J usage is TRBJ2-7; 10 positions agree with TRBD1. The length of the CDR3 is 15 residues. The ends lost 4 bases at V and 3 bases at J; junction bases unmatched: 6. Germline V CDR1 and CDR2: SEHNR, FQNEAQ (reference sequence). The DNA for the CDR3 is TGTGCCAGCAGCTGGGGGGGACAGGGGTACTACGAGCAGTACTTC. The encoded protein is CASSWGGQGYYEQYF.

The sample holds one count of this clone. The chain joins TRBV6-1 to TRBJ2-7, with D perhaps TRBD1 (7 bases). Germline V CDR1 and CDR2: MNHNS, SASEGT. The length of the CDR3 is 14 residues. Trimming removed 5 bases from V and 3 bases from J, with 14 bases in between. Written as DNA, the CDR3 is TGTGCCAGCAGTCAGGGGGTGGGGGGCTACGAGCAGTACTTC. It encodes CASSQGVGGYEQYF.

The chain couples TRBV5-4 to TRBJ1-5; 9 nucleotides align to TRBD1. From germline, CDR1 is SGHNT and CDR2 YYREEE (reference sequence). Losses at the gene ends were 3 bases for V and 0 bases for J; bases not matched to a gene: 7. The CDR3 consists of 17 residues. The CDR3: CASSSPGQGDSNQPQHF. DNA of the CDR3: TGTGCCAGCAGCTCACCGGGACAGGGCGATAGCAATCAGCCCCAGCATTTT.

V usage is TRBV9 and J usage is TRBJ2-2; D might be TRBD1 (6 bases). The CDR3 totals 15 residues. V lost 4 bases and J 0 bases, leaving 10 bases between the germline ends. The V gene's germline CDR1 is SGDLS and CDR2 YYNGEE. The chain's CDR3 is CASSSDRSNTGELFF. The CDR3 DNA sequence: TGTGCCAGCAGCTCCGACAGGTCGAACACCGGGGAGCTGTTTTTT.

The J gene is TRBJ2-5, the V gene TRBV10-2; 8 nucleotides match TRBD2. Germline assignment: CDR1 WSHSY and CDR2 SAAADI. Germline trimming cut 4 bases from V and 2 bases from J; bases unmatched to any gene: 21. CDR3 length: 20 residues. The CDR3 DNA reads TGCGCCAGCAGTGGCACCAGAGGTTTTTTTAGCGGGACAAAGCAAGAGACCCAGTACTTC. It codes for CASSGTRGFFSGTKQETQYF.

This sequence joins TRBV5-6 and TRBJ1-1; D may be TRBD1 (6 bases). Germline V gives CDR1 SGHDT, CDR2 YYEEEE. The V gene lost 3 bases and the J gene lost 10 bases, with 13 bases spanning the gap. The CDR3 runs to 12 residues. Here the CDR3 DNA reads TGTGCCAGCAGCTCGGGGGGGGGCCGAGCTTTCTTT. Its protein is CASSSGGGRAFF. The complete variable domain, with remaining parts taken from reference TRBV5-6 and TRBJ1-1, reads DAGVTQSPTHLIKTRGQQVTLRCSPKSGHDTVSWYQQALGQGPQFIFQYYEEEERQRGNFPDRFSGHQFPNYSSELNVNALLLGDSALYLCASSSGGGRAFFGQGTRLTVV.

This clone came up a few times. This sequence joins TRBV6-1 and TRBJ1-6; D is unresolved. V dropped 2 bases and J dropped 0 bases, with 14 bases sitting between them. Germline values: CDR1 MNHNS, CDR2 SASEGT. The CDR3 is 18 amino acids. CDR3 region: CASSERAGRGSYNSPLHF. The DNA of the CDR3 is TGTGCCAGCAGTGAAAGGGCAGGTCGGGGCTCCTATAATTCACCCCTCCACTTT.

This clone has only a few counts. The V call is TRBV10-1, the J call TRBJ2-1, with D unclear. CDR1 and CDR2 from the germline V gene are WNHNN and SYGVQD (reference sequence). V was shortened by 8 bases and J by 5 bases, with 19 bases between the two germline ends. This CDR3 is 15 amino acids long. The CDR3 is CASHPRQSGNNEQFF. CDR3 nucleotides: TGCGCCAGCCACCCACGGCAGTCAGGCAACAATGAGCAGTTCTTC.

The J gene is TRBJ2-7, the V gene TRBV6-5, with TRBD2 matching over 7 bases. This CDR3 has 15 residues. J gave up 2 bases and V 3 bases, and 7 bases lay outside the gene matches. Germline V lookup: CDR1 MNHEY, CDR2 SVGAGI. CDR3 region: CASSYSSSGPYEQYF. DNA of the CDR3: TGTGCCAGCAGTTATTCCTCTAGCGGACCCTACGAGCAGTACTTC.

CDR3 loop: CASSPQGSRNTIYF. The CDR3 DNA follows: TGTGCCAGCTCACCCCAGGGGTCTAGAAACACCATATATTTT. The chain combines TRBV18 with TRBJ1-3; weak D call: TRBD1 (6 bases). CDR3 size: 14 residues. The V and J ends lost 3 bases and 5 bases respectively, with 11 bases between them. The germline V gene encodes CDR1 KGHSH and CDR2 LQKENI.

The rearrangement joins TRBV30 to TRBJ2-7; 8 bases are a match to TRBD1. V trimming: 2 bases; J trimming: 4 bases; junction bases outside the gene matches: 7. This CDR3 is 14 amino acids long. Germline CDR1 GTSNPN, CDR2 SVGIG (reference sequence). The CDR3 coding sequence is TGTGCCTGGAGTCTCGACAGGGGATTGTACGAGCAGTACTTC. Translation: CAWSLDRGLYEQYF. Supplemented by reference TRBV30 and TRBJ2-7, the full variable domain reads SQTIHQWPATLVQPVGSPLSLECTVEGTSNPNLYWYRQAAGRGLQLLFYSVGIGQISSEVPQNLSASRPQDRQFILSSKKLLLSDSGFYLCAWSLDRGLYEQYFGPGTRLTVT.

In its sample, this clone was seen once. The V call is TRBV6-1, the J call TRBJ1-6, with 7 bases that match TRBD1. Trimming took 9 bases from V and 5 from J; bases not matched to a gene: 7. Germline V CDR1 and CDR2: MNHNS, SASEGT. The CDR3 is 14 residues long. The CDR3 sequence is CASASGGDNSPLHF. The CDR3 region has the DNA TGTGCCAGTGCATCAGGGGGAGATAATTCACCCCTCCACTTT.

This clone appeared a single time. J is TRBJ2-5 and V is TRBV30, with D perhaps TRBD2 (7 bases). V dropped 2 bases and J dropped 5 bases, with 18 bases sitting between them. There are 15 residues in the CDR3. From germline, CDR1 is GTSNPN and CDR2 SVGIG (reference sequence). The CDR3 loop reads CAWSLGGGGGETQYF. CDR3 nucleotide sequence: TGTGCCTGGAGTCTTGGGGGCGGGGGTGGGGAGACCCAGTACTTC.

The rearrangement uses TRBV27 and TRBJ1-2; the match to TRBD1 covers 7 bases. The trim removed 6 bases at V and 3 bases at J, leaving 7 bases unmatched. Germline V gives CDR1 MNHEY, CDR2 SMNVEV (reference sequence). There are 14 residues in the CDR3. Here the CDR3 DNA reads TGTGCCAGCAGCCCCCGGGACAGAGACTATGGCTACACCTTC. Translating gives CASSPRDRDYGYTF.

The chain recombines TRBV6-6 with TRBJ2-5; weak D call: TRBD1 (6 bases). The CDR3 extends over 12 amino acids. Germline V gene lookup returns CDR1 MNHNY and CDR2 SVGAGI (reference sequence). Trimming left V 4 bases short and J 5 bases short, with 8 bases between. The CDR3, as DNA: TGTGCCAGCAGTTTAGGACAGGAGACCCAGTACTTC. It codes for CASSLGQETQYF.

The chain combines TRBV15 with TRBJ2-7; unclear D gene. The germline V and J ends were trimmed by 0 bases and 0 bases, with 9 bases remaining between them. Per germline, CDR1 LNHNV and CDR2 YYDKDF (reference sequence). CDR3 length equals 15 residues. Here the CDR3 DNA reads TGTGCCACCAGCAGAGAGCGCGTAAGCTCCTACGAGCAGTACTTC. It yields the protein CATSRERVSSYEQYF. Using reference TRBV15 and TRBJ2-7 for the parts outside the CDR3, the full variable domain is DAMVIQNPRYQVTQFGKPVTLSCSQTLNHNVMYWYQQKSSQAPKLLFHYYDKDFNNEADTPDNFQSRRPNTSFCFLDIRSPGLGDTAMYLCATSRERVSSYEQYFGPGTRLTVT.

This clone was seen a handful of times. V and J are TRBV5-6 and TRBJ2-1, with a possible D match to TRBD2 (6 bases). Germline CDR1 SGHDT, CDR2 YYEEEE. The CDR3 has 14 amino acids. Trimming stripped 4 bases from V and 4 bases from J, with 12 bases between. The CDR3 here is CASSPVSGYNEQFF. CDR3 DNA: TGTGCCAGCAGCCCGGTTAGCGGTTACAATGAGCAGTTCTTC.

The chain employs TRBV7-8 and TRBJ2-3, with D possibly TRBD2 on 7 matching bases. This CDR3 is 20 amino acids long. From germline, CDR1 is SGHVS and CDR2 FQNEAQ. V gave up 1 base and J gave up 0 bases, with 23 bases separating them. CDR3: CASSLERQPLGGPSTDTQYF. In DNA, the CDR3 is TGTGCCAGCAGCTTAGAACGCCAGCCTCTGGGGGGGCCTAGCACAGATACGCAGTATTTT.

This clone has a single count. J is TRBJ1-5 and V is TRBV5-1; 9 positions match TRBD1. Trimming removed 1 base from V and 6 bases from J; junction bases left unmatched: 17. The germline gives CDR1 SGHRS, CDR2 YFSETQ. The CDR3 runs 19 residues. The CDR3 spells CASSLPGQGTSARIQPQHF. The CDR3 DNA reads TGCGCCAGCAGCTTGCCGGGACAGGGAACCTCGGCCCGGATTCAGCCCCAGCATTTT. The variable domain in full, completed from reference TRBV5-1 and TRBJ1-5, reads KAGVTQTPRYLIKTRGQQVTLSCSPISGHRSVSWYQQTPGQGLQFLFEYFSETQRNKGNFPGRFSGRQFSNSRSEMNVSTLELGDSALYLCASSLPGQGTSARIQPQHFGDGTRLSIL.